This entry lists 13 T cell receptor beta chains sequenced from one sample in a study of blood T cell repertoires in COVID-19. Sequencing used immunoSEQ multiplex PCR; TCRdb keeps in-frame clones, though not all of them. The table has roughly 150,000 clones, around 87% seen once. What was sequenced was peripheral blood. Every receptor here comes from a man between 18 and 29 years old with COVID-19, enrolled during active disease.

The rearrangement uses TRBV4-1 and TRBJ2-7; 8 bases line up with TRBD1. The CDR3 spans 14 residues. In germline, CDR1 is MGHRA, CDR2 YSYEKL. V trimming: 4 bases; J trimming: 2 bases; junction bases outside the gene matches: 4. The CDR3 here is CASSPRQGTYEQYF. CDR3 DNA sequence: TGCGCCAGCAGCCCGCGACAGGGGACCTACGAGCAGTACTTC.

Comments on this clone: An end of the junction differs from the germline gene, which may be a read error. V is TRBV11-2 and J is TRBJ2-6; D is possibly TRBD1 (6 bases). The CDR3 has 12 residues. The germline V gene encodes CDR1 SGHAT and CDR2 FQNNGV. CDR3: CASSHRANVLTF. The CDR3, as DNA: TGTGCCAGCAGCCACAGGGCTAACGTCCTGACTTTC.

This clone was picked up one time. The J gene is TRBJ1-1, the V gene TRBV5-4; 11 bases match TRBD1. The CDR3 consists of 13 residues. The trim removed 0 bases at V and 11 bases at J, leaving 3 bases unmatched. CDR1 and CDR2 from the germline V gene are SGHNT and YYREEE (reference sequence). CDR3 sequence reads: CASSLGTGGEAFF. The CDR3 nucleotides are TGTGCCAGCAGCTTGGGGACAGGGGGCGAGGCTTTCTTT.

V and J are TRBV18 and TRBJ2-5, with D possibly matching TRBD1 (5 bases). Germline CDR1 is KGHSH and CDR2 is LQKENI. This CDR3 is 14 amino acids long. V lost 3 bases, J lost 3 bases, and 11 bases lay in between. In DNA form, the CDR3 reads TGTGCCAGCTCACCTAGCCCCAGGGAAGAGACCCAGTACTTC. As protein: CASSPSPREETQYF.

The chain joins TRBV5-5 to TRBJ1-2; a weak D match, TRBD1 (6 bases). The CDR3 length is 17 residues. Germline loops: CDR1 SGHKS, CDR2 YYEKEE (reference sequence). Trimming shortened V by 0 bases and J by 6 bases, and 21 bases separated the two germline ends. DNA of the CDR3: TGTGCCAGCAGCTTGGAATGGGCAACAGGGAGACCGCATGGCTACACCTTC. Protein sequence: CASSLEWATGRPHGYTF.

V is TRBV7-9 and J is TRBJ2-3; perhaps TRBD2 as D (5 bases). The CDR3 is 13 amino acids. Trimming shortened V by 3 bases and J by 2 bases, and 6 bases separated the two germline ends. CDR1 is SEHNR and CDR2 is FQNEAQ in the germline V gene (reference sequence). The CDR3 DNA reads TGTGCCAGCAGCTTGAGGGACACAGATACGCAGTATTTT. Translating it yields CASSLRDTDTQYF.

This chain uses TRBV24-1 with TRBJ2-7; TRBD1 matches at 9 bases. Matching the DNA end better, TRBJ2-1 makes the J call doubtful. This CDR3 is 15 amino acids long. Germline V gene sequence: CDR1 KGHDR, CDR2 SFDVKD. Here the CDR3 DNA reads TGTGCCACCAGCGGGACAGGGAGCTCCTACAATGAGCAGTTCTTC. It specifies CATSGTGSSYNEQFF.

The chain carries TRBV5-1 and TRBJ2-3, with D maybe TRBD2 (5 bases). V gave up 0 bases and J gave up 3 bases, with 11 bases separating them. The V gene's germline CDR1 is SGHRS and CDR2 YFSETQ. The length of the CDR3 is 15 residues. The CDR3 region has the DNA TGCGCCAGCAGCTTGGTAGCGACCACGACAGATACGCAGTATTTT. Amino acid sequence: CASSLVATTTDTQYF. Based on the CDR3 plus reference TRBV5-1 and TRBJ2-3, the full variable domain is KAGVTQTPRYLIKTRGQQVTLSCSPISGHRSVSWYQQTPGQGLQFLFEYFSETQRNKGNFPGRFSGRQFSNSRSEMNVSTLELGDSALYLCASSLVATTTDTQYFGPGTRLTVL.

The chain couples TRBV9 to TRBJ2-2; D is possibly TRBD1 (7 bases). V lost 3 bases to trimming and J lost 4 bases, with 22 bases between them. Germline CDR1 reads SGDLS; CDR2 reads YYNGEE. CDR3 length equals 18 residues. CDR3: CASSGEEAEGARTGELFF. The CDR3 coding sequence is TGTGCCAGCAGCGGTGAGGAGGCGGAGGGGGCGCGCACCGGGGAGCTGTTTTTT.

The gene calls are TRBV7-9 and TRBJ2-7; D gene ambiguous. V lost 4 bases, J lost 0 bases, and 10 bases lay in between. This CDR3 has 14 amino acids. The germline gives CDR1 SEHNR, CDR2 FQNEAQ (reference sequence). The CDR3 DNA is TGTGCCAGCAGCTCACTGGGCGCCTCCTACGAGCAGTACTTC. This gives the protein CASSSLGASYEQYF. The whole variable domain, filled in from reference TRBV7-9 and TRBJ2-7, reads DTGVSQNPRHKITKRGQNVTFRCDPISEHNRLYWYRQTLGQGPEFLTYFQNEAQLEKSRLLSDRFSAERPKGSFSTLEIQRTEQGDSAMYLCASSSLGASYEQYFGPGTRLTVT.

V and J are TRBV19 and TRBJ2-5; D remains ambiguous. The V and J ends lost 3 bases and 2 bases respectively, with 10 bases between them. This CDR3 has 14 residues. CDR1 is LNHDA and CDR2 is SQIVND in the germline V gene (reference sequence). The CDR3 spells CASSINSHQETQYF. The CDR3 DNA is TGTGCCAGTAGTATTAACAGCCATCAAGAGACCCAGTACTTC.

The V and J genes are TRBV7-9 and TRBJ2-7; possibly TRBD2 for D (6 bases). Germline loops: CDR1 SEHNR, CDR2 FQNEAQ (reference sequence). With 5 bases removed from V and 2 bases from J, the gap between germline ends came to 25 bases. The CDR3 consists of 18 residues. CDR3 in amino acids: CASSIGGGVRNPTYEQYF. As DNA, the CDR3 is TGTGCCAGCAGCATCGGGGGAGGAGTGCGAAACCCCACCTACGAGCAGTACTTC.

This chain uses TRBV30 with TRBJ2-7; D may be TRBD2 (5 bases). Germline CDR1 and CDR2: GTSNPN and SVGIG (reference sequence). Trimming took 0 bases from V and 2 from J, leaving 11 bases between them. CDR3 size: 14 residues. The CDR3 region has the DNA TGTGCCTGGAGTGTACTGGACTTCCCCTACGAGCAGTACTTC. It yields the protein CAWSVLDFPYEQYF.